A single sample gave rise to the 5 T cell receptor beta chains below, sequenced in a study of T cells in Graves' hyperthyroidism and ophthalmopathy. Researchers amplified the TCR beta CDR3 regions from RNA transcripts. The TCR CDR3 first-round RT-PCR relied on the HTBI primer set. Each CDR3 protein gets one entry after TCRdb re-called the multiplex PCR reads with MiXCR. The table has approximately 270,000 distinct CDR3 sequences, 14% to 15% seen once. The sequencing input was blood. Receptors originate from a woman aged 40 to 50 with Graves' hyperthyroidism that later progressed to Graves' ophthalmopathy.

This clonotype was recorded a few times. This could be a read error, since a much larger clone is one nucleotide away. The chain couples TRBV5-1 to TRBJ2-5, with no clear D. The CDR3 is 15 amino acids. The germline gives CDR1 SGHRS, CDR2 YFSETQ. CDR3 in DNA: TGCGCCAGCGGCTTGGTGGCAGTTCCCCAAGAGACCCAGTACTTC. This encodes CASGLVAVPQETQYF. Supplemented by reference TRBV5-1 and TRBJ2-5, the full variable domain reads KAGVTQTPRYLIKTRGQQVTLSCSPISGHRSVSWYQQTPGQGLQFLFEYFSETQRNKGNFPGRFSGRQFSNSRSEMNVSTLELGDSALYLCASGLVAVPQETQYFGPGTRLLVL.

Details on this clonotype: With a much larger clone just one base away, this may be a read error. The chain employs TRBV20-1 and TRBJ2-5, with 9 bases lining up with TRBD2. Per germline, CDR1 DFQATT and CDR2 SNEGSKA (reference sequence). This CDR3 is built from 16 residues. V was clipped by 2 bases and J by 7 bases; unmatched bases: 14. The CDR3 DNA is TGCAGTGCTAGATCTTACCTTAGCGGGAGTGGAGCGACCCAGTACTTC. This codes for CSARSYLSGSGATQYF.

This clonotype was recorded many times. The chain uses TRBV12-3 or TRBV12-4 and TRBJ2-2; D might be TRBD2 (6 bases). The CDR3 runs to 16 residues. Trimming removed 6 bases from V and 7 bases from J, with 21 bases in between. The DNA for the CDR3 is TGTGCCAGCAGGCTGGCCGCGGGGCAGGGAAACGGGGAGCTGTTTTTT. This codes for CASRLAAGQGNGELFF.

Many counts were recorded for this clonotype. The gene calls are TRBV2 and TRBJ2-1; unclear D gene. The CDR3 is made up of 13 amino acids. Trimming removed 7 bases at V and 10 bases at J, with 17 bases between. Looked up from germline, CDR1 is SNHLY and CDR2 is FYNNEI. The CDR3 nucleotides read TGTGCCAGCATCCCCGAGCCCGGATCAGAGCAGTTCTTC. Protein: CASIPEPGSEQFF. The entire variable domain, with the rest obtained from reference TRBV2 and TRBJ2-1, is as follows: EPEVTQTPSHQVTQMGQEVILRCVPISNHLYFYWYRQILGQKVEFLVSFYNNEISEKSEIFDDQFSVERPDGSNFTLKIRSTKLEDSAMYFCASIPEPGSEQFFGPGTRLTVL.

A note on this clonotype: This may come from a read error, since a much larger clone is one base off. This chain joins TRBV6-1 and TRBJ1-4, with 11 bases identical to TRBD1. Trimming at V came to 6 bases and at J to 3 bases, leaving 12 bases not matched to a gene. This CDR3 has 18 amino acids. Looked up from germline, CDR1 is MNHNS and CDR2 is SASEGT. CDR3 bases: TGTGCCAGCAGGTTTGGACAGGGGGCGAAAGGATCTAATGAAAAACTGTTTTTT. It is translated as CASRFGQGAKGSNEKLFF.